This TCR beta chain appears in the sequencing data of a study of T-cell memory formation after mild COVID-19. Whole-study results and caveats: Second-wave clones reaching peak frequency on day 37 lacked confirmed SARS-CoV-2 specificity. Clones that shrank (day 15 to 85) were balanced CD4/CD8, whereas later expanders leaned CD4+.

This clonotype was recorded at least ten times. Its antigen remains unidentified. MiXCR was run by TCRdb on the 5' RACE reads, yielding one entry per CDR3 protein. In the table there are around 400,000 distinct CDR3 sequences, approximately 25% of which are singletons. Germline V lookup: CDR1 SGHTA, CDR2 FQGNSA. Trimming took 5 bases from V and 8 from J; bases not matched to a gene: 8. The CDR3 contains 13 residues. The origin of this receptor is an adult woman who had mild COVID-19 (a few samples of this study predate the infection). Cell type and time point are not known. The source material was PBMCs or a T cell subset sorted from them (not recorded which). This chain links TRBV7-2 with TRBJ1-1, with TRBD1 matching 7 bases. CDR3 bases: TGTGCCAGCAGCCCCGACAGGGTGCAGGAAGCTTTCTTT. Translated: CASSPDRVQEAFF.